This is a list of T cell receptor beta chains from one sample in a study of shared T cell receptors in the human thymus. TCRdb's copy holds only in-frame clones and misses some; the assay was immunoSEQ multiplex PCR. The repertoire has 65,000 to 70,000 clones, roughly 96% of them found once; the top ten carry less than 0.04%. Material: thymocytes. The source of these receptors is a human donor. Each CDR3 is given without its conserved first and last residue. D genes are given only for firm matches.

D gene | J gene | V gene | CDR3 length | CDR3 protein
- | TRBJ2-1 | TRBV30 | 17 | ACGKDLGGPLFSYNEQF
- | TRBJ2-3 | TRBV2 | 10 | ASADHTDTQY
TRBD1 | TRBJ2-2 | TRBV6-1 | 17 | ASSETFLRDRGITGELF
- | TRBJ1-2 | TRBV7-9 | 15 | ASSLVMQGPIPRGYT
- | TRBJ1-2 | TRBV7-9 | 17 | ASSLGGRDLSLGDYGYT
- | TRBJ2-1 | TRBV4-3 | 13 | ASSQEPQGQDEQF
TRBD1 | TRBJ2-1 | TRBV5-1 | 12 | ASSPDRGHYEQF
- | TRBJ2-7 | TRBV6-6 | 13 | ASSYSVADSYEQY
- | TRBJ1-1 | TRBV6-7 | 10 | ASSPDETEAF
TRBD1 | TRBJ2-1 | TRBV12-5 | 15 | ASGLVKTGGECNEQF
- | TRBJ1-2 | TRBV4-1 | 14 | ASSVLPGTANYGYT
- | TRBJ2-3 | TRBV9 | 12 | ASSVAQGSDTQY
TRBD2 | TRBJ2-1 | TRBV4-3 | 15 | ASSQTISGEQRREQF
- | TRBJ2-7 | TRBV9 | 14 | ASSVRCREESCEQY
TRBD2 | TRBJ2-3 | TRBV7-3 | 17 | ASSLHSGGRDIVADTQY
- | TRBJ2-2 | TRBV28 | 12 | ASSTRMNTGELF
- | TRBJ1-1 | TRBV28 | 11 | ASSAGLNTEAF
- | TRBJ2-7 | TRBV5-1 | 13 | ASSPSGTYSYEQY
TRBD1 | TRBJ2-7 | TRBV6-5 | 12 | ASSDRVPPYEQY
- | TRBJ1-2 | TRBV9 | 14 | ASSVDLGTGRHGYT
TRBD1 | TRBJ2-1 | TRBV5-1 | 12 | ASSLARTGNEQF
- | TRBJ1-2 | TRBV4-2 | 13 | ASSQVLSVNYGYT
TRBD1 | TRBJ2-2 | TRBV4-1 | 14 | ASSQRTGGQAGELF
TRBD1 | TRBJ2-7 | TRBV27 | 13 | ASSLTGQGIDEQY
- | TRBJ2-3 | TRBV9 | 15 | ASSVAGATGSTDTQY
TRBD1 | TRBJ2-3 | TRBV2 | 14 | ANKRPTGARADTQY
- | TRBJ2-5 | TRBV25-1 | 10 | ASSGRIETQY
- | TRBJ2-1 | TRBV4-1 | 11 | ASSQGTPGEQF
- | TRBJ2-2 | TRBV10-3 | 12 | ATESQKRTGELF
- | TRBJ1-4 | TRBV4-1 | 12 | ASSRRVPGEKLF
TRBD1 | TRBJ2-2 | TRBV12-5 | 19 | ASGLVPPSFGTAENTGELF
TRBD2 | TRBJ2-6 | TRBV7-2 | 16 | ASSSGLAGGLGANVLT
- | TRBJ2-7 | TRBV11-3 | 9 | ANERAYEQY
- | TRBJ1-4 | TRBV27 | 12 | ASSTHRDREKLF
- | TRBJ2-7 | TRBV7-9 | 14 | ASSTGRQGSSYEQY
- | TRBJ1-3 | TRBV7-2 | 15 | ASSLGQKNYSGNTIY
- | TRBJ2-1 | TRBV5-1 | 12 | ASSLGGIGHEQF
- | TRBJ2-4 | TRBV6-5 | 14 | ASSSQAKQAKNIQY
- | TRBJ2-5 | TRBV11-2 | 14 | ASSFFWTIRQETQY
TRBD2 | TRBJ2-7 | TRBV11-2 | 13 | ASSLTGTSGYEQY
- | TRBJ1-6 | TRBV21-1 | 11 | ASPGTGGLPLH
TRBD2 | TRBJ2-1 | TRBV6-1 | 13 | ASSEGLAGGDEQF
TRBD1 | TRBJ1-2 | TRBV29-1 | 14 | SVGRGTGGKNYGYT
- | TRBJ2-5 | TRBV5-8 | 12 | ASSLSTGCETQY
- | TRBJ1-2 | TRBV29-1 | 11 | SVEAQGSYGYT
- | TRBJ2-7 | TRBV6-6 | 13 | ASSTAGTSRTEQY